Given below is one T cell receptor beta chain in context. The antigen remains undetermined. The sample contains more than one DNA sequence encoding this CDR3. Sequencing was performed with immunoSEQ multiplex PCR; in TCRdb, only in-frame clones are kept and a portion is missing. Among some 69,000 clones, roughly 85% were seen once, and the ten largest hold roughly a fifth. This record belongs to a study of T cell responses to AZD1222 COVID-19 vaccine. Across the study: Both about-4-week and about-12-week second-dose recipients were combined.

General study findings and limits: Scientists sampled the repertoires only once the peak T cell response had passed. The donor cohort was predominantly white British with a female majority, and clonal diversity may have been underestimated.

This CDR3 contains 15 residues. Trimming shortened V by 6 bases and J by 0 bases, and 12 bases separated the two germline ends. CDR1 and CDR2 from the germline V gene are LNHDA and SQIVND (reference sequence). The chain carries TRBV19 and TRBJ2-1; TRBD1 might be the D (6 bases). The TCR originated in an adult in good health. Source: peripheral blood, taken on day 0 of AZD1222 vaccination. The chain's CDR3 is CASRPDRSSYNEQFF. For the CDR3, the DNA is TGTGCCAGTAGACCCGACAGGAGCTCCTACAATGAGCAGTTCTTC.